The TCR beta chain described here comes from a study of blood T cell repertoires in COVID-19. Study-wide context: COVID-19 samples collected from the United States, Italy and Spain covered acute and convalescent phases.

This CDR3 is built from 17 residues. CDR1 and CDR2 (germline): SGDLS, YYNGEE. After removal of 4 bases from V and 7 bases from J, the junction contained 11 bases not matched to a gene. In the original analysis: Amplifying reference gene primers gave estimates of nucleated cell counts. TCRdb keeps only in-frame clones here, not all; method: immunoSEQ multiplex PCR. Clone size and V and J calls were adopted from that table, with D and trimming inferred from the DNA. The table has approximately 210,000 clones, approximately 88% seen once; the top ten hold 6.5% to 9%. In assigning cohorts, the study relied on participant-reported clinical history. Donors in Cohort 3 counted as recovered after two negative PCRs, clearance, or symptom resolution.

Sequencing was performed on PBMCs or T cells enriched from blood (not recorded which). The receptor was isolated from a woman under 30 who had recovered from COVID-19. The rearrangement links TRBV9 to TRBJ1-4, with 12 bases matching TRBD1. As DNA, the CDR3 is TGTGCCAGCAGCAAGTCCCGGGACAGGGGGCGAACTGAAAAACTGTTTTTT. This codes for CASSKSRDRGRTEKLFF.